These 23 T cell receptor beta chains share one sample of origin, sequenced in a study of blood T cell repertoires in COVID-19. Libraries were prepared by immunoSEQ multiplex PCR; TCRdb keeps only in-frame clonotypes and omits some of them. Among 70,000 to 90,000 clones listed, roughly 85% were seen once. The sample taken for sequencing was peripheral blood. Every receptor here comes from a man aged 45 to 65 with COVID-19, enrolled during active disease.

This clone has just one count. The chain carries TRBV18 and TRBJ1-6; TRBD1 matches 7 bases. CDR3 size: 15 residues. The V gene's germline CDR1 is KGHSH and CDR2 LQKENI. The V and J ends lost 0 bases and 10 bases, in that order; junction bases with no gene match: 6. The CDR3 DNA follows: TGTGCCAGCTCACCACCGACGACAGGGTGGTCACCCCTCCACTTT. Residues: CASSPPTTGWSPLHF.

This clone was counted once. The V and J genes are TRBV11-2 and TRBJ2-1, with D possibly TRBD2 on 5 matching bases. This CDR3 contains 18 residues. V shed 3 bases and J shed 0 bases, with 18 bases lying between them. From germline, CDR1 is SGHAT and CDR2 FQNNGV. The DNA for the CDR3 is TGTGCCAGCAGCTTTCACGGGGTGGGCCTAAGCTCCTACAATGAGCAGTTCTTC. This codes for CASSFHGVGLSSYNEQFF. Combining the CDR3 with reference TRBV11-2 and TRBJ2-1 gives the whole variable domain EAGVAQSPRYKIIEKRQSVAFWCNPISGHATLYWYQQILGQGPKLLIQFQNNGVVDDSQLPKDRFSAERLKGVDSTLKIQPAKLEDSAVYLCASSFHGVGLSSYNEQFFGPGTRLTVL.

In this sample, this clone turned up a few times. J is TRBJ2-5 and V is TRBV5-4; 10 bases fit TRBD2. From germline, CDR1 is SGHNT and CDR2 YYREEE (reference sequence). The CDR3 totals 16 residues. V dropped 1 base and J dropped 5; count of bases not matched to a gene: 8. CDR3 sequence: CASSLSGRAGGETQYF. The CDR3 DNA is TGTGCCAGCAGCTTGAGCGGGAGGGCCGGTGGTGAGACCCAGTACTTC.

The V gene is TRBV9, the J gene TRBJ2-1; 9 nucleotides line up with TRBD2. The CDR3 sequence is 16 residues long. Germline V CDR1 and CDR2: SGDLS, YYNGEE. With V trimmed by 0 bases and J by 7 bases, 8 bases remained unmatched. CDR3 bases: TGTGCCAGCAGCGTAGGTGGCGGGAGGGTCCCTAATGAGCAGTTCTTC. Translation: CASSVGGGRVPNEQFF.

V usage is TRBV2 and J usage is TRBJ1-3; 7 positions match TRBD1. The CDR3 loop spans 15 amino acids. V lost 0 bases and J lost 7; bases outside the gene matches: 6. Germline V gene sequence: CDR1 SNHLY, CDR2 FYNNEI. CDR3 amino acids: CASSEASRGTNTIYF. CDR3 DNA sequence: TGTGCCAGCAGTGAAGCCTCCAGGGGGACCAACACCATATATTTT.

The chain combines TRBV7-9 with TRBJ1-5; 9 bases are shared with TRBD1. The CDR3 totals 14 residues. Germline V gene lookup returns CDR1 SEHNR and CDR2 FQNEAQ (reference sequence). J gave up 6 bases and V 5 bases, and 5 bases lay outside the gene matches. The CDR3 sequence is CASSPGTGLQPQHF. The CDR3 coding sequence is TGTGCCAGCAGCCCCGGGACAGGGCTTCAGCCCCAGCATTTT. Variable domain in full (rest from reference TRBV7-9 and TRBJ1-5): DTGVSQNPRHKITKRGQNVTFRCDPISEHNRLYWYRQTLGQGPEFLTYFQNEAQLEKSRLLSDRFSAERPKGSFSTLEIQRTEQGDSAMYLCASSPGTGLQPQHFGDGTRLSIL.

The chain employs TRBV10-3 and TRBJ1-5; 9 bases are shared with TRBD1. In germline, CDR1 is ENHRY, CDR2 SYGVKD. Trimming took 3 bases from V and 6 from J; bases not matched to a gene: 6. CDR3 length equals 15 residues. The CDR3 region is CAISDPGTGLQPQHF. CDR3 DNA sequence: TGTGCCATCAGTGACCCCGGGACAGGGCTTCAGCCCCAGCATTTT.

The gene calls are TRBV18 and TRBJ2-7, with 8 bases matching TRBD1. The CDR3 length is 13 residues. V shed 3 bases, J shed 4 bases, and the junction held 2 bases outside the gene matches. The germline V gene has CDR1 KGHSH and CDR2 LQKENI. The CDR3 is CASSPRGLYEQYF. The CDR3 DNA sequence: TGTGCCAGCTCACCCAGGGGGCTGTACGAGCAGTACTTC.

The chain employs TRBV19 and TRBJ1-6, with TRBD1 as a possible D gene (5 bases). V was trimmed by 5 bases and J by 10 bases, leaving 21 bases between them. Per the germline V gene, CDR1 is LNHDA and CDR2 is SQIVND (reference sequence). The CDR3 has 16 residues. This chain's CDR3 is CASSAGRRAIDSPLHF. In DNA, the CDR3 is TGTGCCAGTAGTGCGGGACGGCGGGCGATAGACTCACCCCTCCACTTT.

The gene calls are TRBV7-3 and TRBJ2-5, with TRBD2 matching over 8 bases. Trimming removed 8 bases from V and 5 bases from J; junction bases left unmatched: 10. CDR1 is SGHTA, CDR2 FQGTGA, per germline. This CDR3 is built from 14 residues. CDR3 protein: CASSAGGGGETQYF. The CDR3 DNA sequence: TGTGCCAGCTCAGCCGGGGGGGGTGGGGAGACCCAGTACTTC.

The genes are TRBV2 and TRBJ1-1; D gene uncertain. This CDR3 region has 15 residues. CDR1 is SNHLY and CDR2 is FYNNEI in the germline V gene. Trimming took off 0 bases at V and 1 base at J, with 9 bases between the two ends. The CDR3 DNA sequence: TGTGCCAGCAGTGAAGCCATGACGGGGAACACTGAAGCTTTCTTT. Translated: CASSEAMTGNTEAFF.

The rearrangement joins TRBV27 to TRBJ1-2; D is unresolved. This CDR3 has 15 amino acids. Germline assignment: CDR1 MNHEY and CDR2 SMNVEV (reference sequence). V lost 6 bases to trimming and J lost 0 bases, with 14 bases between them. For the CDR3, the DNA is TGTGCCAGCAGCCCCGGATTACGGGCTAACTATGGCTACACCTTC. This codes for CASSPGLRANYGYTF.

This chain links TRBV25-1 with TRBJ2-7; D is ambiguous. Trimming removed 4 bases at V and 1 base at J, with 5 bases between. The germline V gene encodes CDR1 MGHDK and CDR2 SYGVNS. This CDR3 has 12 amino acids. The CDR3 sequence is CASSAGSYEQYF. CDR3 in DNA: TGTGCCAGCAGTGCCGGGTCCTACGAGCAGTACTTC.

The rearrangement links TRBV6-5 to TRBJ2-4; a possible D gene is TRBD1 (6 bases). Germline CDR1 is MNHEY and CDR2 is SVGAGI. Deletions cut 4 bases from V and 0 bases from J, with 13 bases between. The CDR3 contains 16 residues. The CDR3 is CASSSTGSLAKNIQYF. CDR3 nucleotide sequence: TGTGCCAGCAGTTCAACAGGGTCCTTAGCCAAAAACATTCAGTACTTC.

The chain couples TRBV6-1 to TRBJ1-4; possibly TRBD1 for D (5 bases). V was trimmed by 1 base and J by 8 bases, leaving 11 bases between them. Germline CDR1 MNHNS, CDR2 SASEGT. This CDR3 spans 14 amino acids. The CDR3 reads CASSEGGQGEKLFF. The DNA of the CDR3 is TGTGCCAGCAGTGAAGGGGGTCAGGGAGAAAAACTGTTTTTT.

The DNA for the CDR3 is TGTGCCAGCAGTGTGCTTTGGGGAGACTATGGCTACACCTTC. It is translated as CASSVLWGDYGYTF. V and J are TRBV2 and TRBJ1-2, with no clear D. CDR1 and CDR2 from the germline V gene are SNHLY and FYNNEI. The CDR3 extends over 14 amino acids. The V end lost 4 bases, the J end lost 3 bases, and 12 bases lay between the germline ends.

The rearrangement uses TRBV28 and TRBJ1-3; D gene uncertain. Trimming cost V 5 bases and J 0 bases, with 14 bases left between them. The CDR3 is made up of 16 amino acids. CDR1 is MDHEN and CDR2 is SYDVKM in the germline V gene. The CDR3 nucleotides are TGTGCCAGCAGTATCCTCCCCCAGCGCTCTGGAAACACCATATATTTT. Translating gives CASSILPQRSGNTIYF.

This clone came up a few times. The chain has TRBV4-1 and TRBJ2-7; D may be TRBD1 (5 bases). The CDR3 has 13 amino acids. The germline V gene has CDR1 MGHRA and CDR2 YSYEKL. V was shortened by 4 bases and J by 3 bases, with 10 bases between the two germline ends. The CDR3 DNA reads as TGCGCCAGCAGCCGCGGACAATTCTACGAGCAGTACTTC. Translating it yields CASSRGQFYEQYF.

This chain connects TRBV11-3 to TRBJ2-7; D possibly corresponds to TRBD1 (5 bases). The CDR3 spans 15 residues. Germline V gene data show CDR1 as SGHNT and CDR2 as YENEEA. V lost 5 bases and J 6 bases, leaving 20 bases between the germline ends. The CDR3 DNA reads as TGTGCCAGCAGCCCGCAGTCATCCAGGGTAAGCGAGCAGTACTTC. Encoded protein: CASSPQSSRVSEQYF.

V gene TRBV28 combines with J gene TRBJ2-7, with a weak D call TRBD1 (5 bases). From germline, CDR1 is MDHEN and CDR2 SYDVKM. Trimming pared 3 bases from V and 2 bases from J, leaving 11 bases between. CDR3 length: 14 amino acids. The CDR3 DNA follows: TGTGCCAGCAGTTTTCCGACAGCTACCTACGAGCAGTACTTC. Translated: CASSFPTATYEQYF.

This sequence joins TRBV7-3 and TRBJ2-7; D unclear. Trimming removed 3 bases at V and 2 bases at J, with 17 bases between. Germline loops: CDR1 SGHTA, CDR2 FQGTGA. The CDR3 extends over 16 amino acids. CDR3 DNA: TGTGCCAGCAGCTTCGCAGTCACGGAGACTGCCTACGAGCAGTACTTC. This gives the protein CASSFAVTETAYEQYF.

The chain recombines TRBV28 with TRBJ1-2; 7 nucleotides line up with TRBD1. Germline V gene data show CDR1 as MDHEN and CDR2 as SYDVKM. With 6 bases clipped from V and 1 base from J, the junction kept 8 bases outside the gene matches. This CDR3 is built from 15 residues. The CDR3 DNA reads TGTGCCAGCAGATACCCTACAGGGGATAACTATGGCTACACCTTC. Translation: CASRYPTGDNYGYTF.

This chain links TRBV24-1 with TRBJ2-3; D call uncertain. The CDR3 extends over 12 amino acids. The germline gives CDR1 KGHDR, CDR2 SFDVKD. Trimming stripped 1 base from V and 7 bases from J, with 5 bases between. CDR3 sequence (DNA): TGTGCCACCAGTGATTTATCCAATACGCAGTATTTT. It codes for CATSDLSNTQYF.